Listed here are 23 T cell receptor beta chains from one sample, sequenced in a study of radiation and T cells in renal cell carcinoma. Data came from immunoSEQ multiplex PCR; TCRdb stores just in-frame clones and leaves some out. The sample consists of some 150,000 clones, roughly 87% of them appearing once. Time point meaning: blood 2 weeks post-SBRT. Treatment denoted: 15 Gy SBRT to primary tumor, nephrectomy 4 weeks later. Material: blood, obtained from a patient whose treatment included radiotherapy and nephrectomy. All receptors derive from a woman between 50 and 59 years old with renal cell carcinoma.

The rearrangement links TRBV5-1 to TRBJ2-5; D call uncertain. There are 14 residues in the CDR3. Trimming cost V 1 base and J 5 bases, with 12 bases left between them. In germline, CDR1 is SGHRS, CDR2 YFSETQ. CDR3 in DNA: TGCGCCAGCAGCTTGTACTCGGTGGGTGAGACCCAGTACTTC. Translated: CASSLYSVGETQYF.

The chain carries TRBV6-1 and TRBJ1-1; D gene uncertain. Germline lookup yields CDR1 MNHNS and CDR2 SASEGT. This CDR3 region has 11 residues. Trimming took off 1 base at V and 6 bases at J, with 3 bases between the two ends. The CDR3 coding sequence is TGTGCCAGCAGTGAAGTCTCTGAAGCTTTCTTT. Residues: CASSEVSEAFF.

This clone was recorded a few times. This rearrangement joins TRBV6-5 to TRBJ1-1, with D unresolved. V was pared by 0 bases and J by 1 base, with 6 bases between. Germline V gene sequence: CDR1 MNHEY, CDR2 SVGAGI. The CDR3 totals 14 residues. CDR3 in amino acids: CASSYSAANTEAFF. The CDR3 nucleotides are TGTGCCAGCAGTTACTCGGCAGCGAACACTGAAGCTTTCTTT.

The rearrangement links TRBV4-1 to TRBJ2-3, with 13 bases fitting TRBD2. The germline V gene encodes CDR1 MGHRA and CDR2 YSYEKL. Losses at the gene ends were 4 bases for V and 4 bases for J; bases not matched to a gene: 5. The CDR3 sequence is 16 residues long. Here the CDR3 DNA reads TGCGCCAGCAGCCTGGGACTAGCGGGGATGGCAGATACGCAGTATTTT. Amino acid sequence: CASSLGLAGMADTQYF.

This clone was picked up one time. The gene calls are TRBV4-1 and TRBJ2-7, with TRBD1 matching over 9 bases. The germline gives CDR1 MGHRA, CDR2 YSYEKL. The CDR3 has 16 residues. Trimming took 4 bases from V and 5 from J; bases not matched to a gene: 12. CDR3 sequence reads: CASSRDPGQGTDEQYF. The CDR3, as DNA: TGCGCCAGCAGCCGGGACCCGGGACAGGGAACGGACGAGCAGTACTTC.

This clone was recorded a few times. This rearrangement joins TRBV19 to TRBJ2-7; 7 nucleotides align to TRBD1. J gave up 6 bases and V 4 bases, and 6 bases lay outside the gene matches. The CDR3 spans 13 residues. The germline CDR1 and CDR2 sequences are LNHDA and SQIVND (reference sequence). The CDR3 reads CASSTGTAAEQYF. As DNA, the CDR3 is TGTGCCAGTAGTACAGGGACAGCTGCCGAGCAGTACTTC.

The V gene is TRBV7-9, the J gene TRBJ2-5, with TRBD2 identical over 7 bases. The CDR3 is 14 amino acids. The germline CDR1 and CDR2 sequences are SEHNR and FQNEAQ (reference sequence). V shed 1 base, J shed 6 bases, and the junction held 5 bases outside the gene matches. The CDR3 nucleotides are TGTGCCAGCAGCTTAGTAACTAGCGTAAAGACCCAGTACTTC. It translates to CASSLVTSVKTQYF.

The gene calls are TRBV5-5 and TRBJ1-5; D not certain. The V end was cut by 2 bases, the J end by 10 bases, with 19 bases between. The length of the CDR3 is 15 residues. Germline values: CDR1 SGHKS, CDR2 YYEKEE (reference sequence). The CDR3 DNA reads as TGTGCCAGCAGCTTAATGGACCTCAACATCGGCCCCCAGCATTTT. It yields the protein CASSLMDLNIGPQHF.

On this clone itself: This same CDR3 is encoded by further DNA sequences in the sample. The genes are TRBV2 and TRBJ1-2; D gene uncertain. This CDR3 region has 14 residues. V was shortened by 0 bases and J by 4 bases, with 9 bases between the two germline ends. Germline CDR1 is SNHLY and CDR2 is FYNNEI. CDR3 region: CASSEARDFYGYTF. CDR3 bases: TGTGCCAGCAGTGAAGCGCGAGACTTCTATGGCTACACCTTC.

This chain uses TRBV15 with TRBJ2-7; D might be TRBD1 or TRBD2, each matching 6 bases. The CDR3 runs to 17 residues. Germline-derived CDR1 and CDR2 are LNHNV and YYDKDF (reference sequence). The V end lost 0 bases, the J end lost 0 bases, and 15 bases lay between the germline ends. In DNA form, the CDR3 reads TGTGCCACCAGCAGAGAGGTAACGGGGGCTATCTCCTACGAGCAGTACTTC. This translates into CATSREVTGAISYEQYF.

The chain couples TRBV18 to TRBJ1-1, with D perhaps matching TRBD1 (5 bases). The V and J ends lost 1 base and 3 bases respectively, with 9 bases between them. Germline-derived CDR1 and CDR2 are KGHSH and LQKENI. The length of the CDR3 is 14 residues. In nucleotides, the CDR3 is TGTGCCAGCTCACCACAGGGGAGGGACACTGAAGCTTTCTTT. Amino acid sequence: CASSPQGRDTEAFF.

The chain carries TRBV9 and TRBJ2-4, with 9 bases fitting TRBD1. V dropped 3 bases and J dropped 12; count of bases not matched to a gene: 4. Germline V gene lookup returns CDR1 SGDLS and CDR2 YYNGEE. The CDR3 covers 12 residues. The CDR3 DNA is TGTGCCAGCAGCGGGGGACAGGGAAGTCAGTACTTC. It encodes CASSGGQGSQYF.

The chain couples TRBV7-9 to TRBJ1-6; 7 nucleotides agree with TRBD1. From germline, CDR1 is SEHNR and CDR2 FQNEAQ (reference sequence). After removal of 6 bases from V and 5 bases from J, the junction contained 13 bases not matched to a gene. The CDR3 is 17 residues long. CDR3 loop: CASSDPSTGTDNSPLHF. CDR3 DNA: TGTGCCAGCAGTGATCCTAGCACCGGGACAGATAATTCACCCCTCCACTTT.

The J gene is TRBJ2-4, the V gene TRBV19, with TRBD2 matching 8 bases. V lost 5 bases to trimming and J lost 2 bases; unmatched junction nucleotides: 14. CDR1 and CDR2 from the germline V gene are LNHDA and SQIVND (reference sequence). This CDR3 has 18 residues. DNA of the CDR3: TGTGCCAGTAGTCAGCTCCCGGCAGCGGGGGTTACCAAAAACATTCAGTACTTC. It specifies CASSQLPAAGVTKNIQYF.

The V gene is TRBV5-8, the J gene TRBJ1-2, with D tentatively TRBD1 (6 bases). This CDR3 has 17 residues. Germline V gene sequence: CDR1 SGHTS, CDR2 YDEGEE. V was clipped by 4 bases and J by 4 bases, with 23 bases between them. Written as DNA, the CDR3 is TGTGCCAGCAGCAAAGCCGGGACAAGGGCCCCATTCTATGGCTACACCTTC. Translated: CASSKAGTRAPFYGYTF.

V usage is TRBV5-1 and J usage is TRBJ2-5; the D gene is possibly TRBD1 (5 bases). Germline V lookup: CDR1 SGHRS, CDR2 YFSETQ. V dropped 1 base and J dropped 3 bases, with 10 bases sitting between them. The length of the CDR3 is 14 residues. The DNA for the CDR3 is TGCGCCAGCAGCTTGAGGGGTGGGGAAGAGACCCAGTACTTC. Its protein product is CASSLRGGEETQYF.

Note on this clone: A read error may account for a junction end that differs from germline. The CDR3 loop reads CASSLGTGTGIF. As DNA, the CDR3 is TGTGCCAGCAGCTTGGGTACGGGGACAGGGATCTTC. The rearrangement joins TRBV7-2 to TRBJ1-2, with 9 nucleotides matching TRBD1. The CDR3 is 12 residues long. Germline lookup yields CDR1 SGHTA and CDR2 FQGNSA.

This rearrangement joins TRBV6-6 to TRBJ1-1, with TRBD1 matching 10 bases. The germline CDR1 and CDR2 sequences are MNHNY and SVGAGI (reference sequence). The trim removed 5 bases at V and 6 bases at J, leaving 6 bases unmatched. The CDR3 is 14 amino acids. The DNA for the CDR3 is TGTGCCAGCAGTCGGACAGGGGGTCGAGCTGAAGCTTTCTTT. Its protein product is CASSRTGGRAEAFF.

This chain uses TRBV7-9 with TRBJ2-1; D unresolved. The germline V gene has CDR1 SEHNR and CDR2 FQNEAQ (reference sequence). The CDR3 has 12 amino acids. Trimming left V 2 bases short and J 7 bases short, with 6 bases between. The CDR3 bases are TGTGCCAGCAGCTTAATAGGGAATGAGCAGTTCTTC. Translation: CASSLIGNEQFF.

V usage is TRBV7-9 and J usage is TRBJ2-2; D may match TRBD1 or TRBD2 (6 bases each). Germline lookup yields CDR1 SEHNR and CDR2 FQNEAQ (reference sequence). The CDR3 runs to 14 residues. V was pared by 7 bases and J by 8 bases, with 17 bases between. The CDR3 nucleotides are TGTGCCAGCACCAGGACAGCGGAGGGAGGGGAGCTGTTTTTT. Translation gives CASTRTAEGGELFF.

The chain employs TRBV5-6 and TRBJ1-1, with D perhaps matching TRBD1 (5 bases). Germline V gives CDR1 SGHDT, CDR2 YYEEEE. V lost 0 bases, J lost 0 bases, and 12 bases lay in between. CDR3 length equals 16 residues. CDR3 protein: CASSLVRRGLNTEAFF. CDR3 bases: TGTGCCAGCAGCTTGGTTCGGCGGGGACTGAACACTGAAGCTTTCTTT.

This chain uses TRBV5-1 with TRBJ1-2; 8 bases match TRBD1. Germline CDR1 and CDR2: SGHRS and YFSETQ. V was pared by 4 bases and J by 4 bases, with 3 bases of the junction left unmatched. The CDR3 has 13 residues. The CDR3 protein is CASSLDRVYGYTF. The CDR3 nucleotides are TGCGCCAGCAGCCTGGACAGGGTCTATGGCTACACCTTC.

The chain links TRBV7-9 to TRBJ2-5, with D possibly TRBD1 on 5 matching bases. V dropped 5 bases and J dropped 2 bases, with 12 bases sitting between them. CDR1 and CDR2 from the germline V gene are SEHNR and FQNEAQ (reference sequence). This CDR3 is built from 14 residues. The CDR3 DNA sequence: TGTGCCAGCAGCGATGACAGCTATCAAGAGACCCAGTACTTC. Amino acids: CASSDDSYQETQYF.